The following is a T cell receptor (beta chain) sequence with its context. Participants spanned ages about 18 to 100 years and resided in over 20 US areas. Cohorts were assigned according to the clinical history that participants reported. The entry originates in a study of blood T cell repertoires in COVID-19. For the study at large: Acute-phase and convalescent COVID-19 samples originated in the United States, Italy and Spain. Sources were T cells, B-cell-depleted T cells, or PBMCs; the material itself was cDNA or gDNA.

J gave up 6 bases and V 4 bases, and 9 bases lay outside the gene matches. The length of the CDR3 is 15 residues. The germline V gene encodes CDR1 MGHRA and CDR2 YSYEKL. This table comes from immunoSEQ multiplex PCR, and its TCRdb copy is limited to in-frame clones, with some not included. The sample has roughly 500,000 clones, roughly 90% seen once. The receptor was derived from a woman between 40 and 50 years old who had recovered from COVID-19. Sequenced material: PBMCs or T cells enriched from blood (not recorded which). The rearrangement links TRBV4-1 to TRBJ2-3; TRBD1 aligns across 8 bases. In DNA, the CDR3 is TGCGCCAGCAGCCTTCTGACAGGGGAGACCGATACGCAGTATTTT. Translated, it gives CASSLLTGETDTQYF.